The T cell receptor beta chain described here comes from a study of blood T cell repertoires in COVID-19. Repertoires were generated with immunoSEQ multiplex PCR, while TCRdb's copy carries only in-frame clones and drops some. The table lists more than 100,000 clones, about 83% of them singletons. Unmatched junction bases numbered 0, after V lost 4 bases and J lost 3 bases. Germline V gives CDR1 SGHKS, CDR2 YYEKEE (reference sequence). This CDR3 region has 13 residues. Sequenced input: PBMCs or T cells enriched from blood (not recorded which). The chain recombines TRBV5-5 with TRBJ1-4; 7 bases map to TRBD1. This TCR came from a woman in her twenties or thirties who had recovered from COVID-19. The CDR3 spells CASSRGPNEKLFF. The CDR3 DNA follows: TGTGCCAGCAGCAGGGGGCCTAATGAAAAACTGTTTTTT.